The clone carrying this T cell receptor beta chain has only one observation. Some clones are missing from TCRdb's copy, which holds only in-frame ones; the method was immunoSEQ multiplex PCR. The sample has 150,000 to 200,000 clones; roughly 90% are singletons. This record comes from a study of blood T cell repertoires in COVID-19. Across the study: Specimens from acute and convalescent COVID-19 originated in the United States, Italy and Spain. Sources were T cells, B-cell-depleted T cells, or PBMCs; the material itself was cDNA or gDNA.

This CDR3 contains 15 residues. Germline loops: CDR1 LNHDA, CDR2 SQIVND (reference sequence). With 3 bases clipped from V and 8 bases from J, the junction kept 10 bases outside the gene matches. V gene TRBV19 combines with J gene TRBJ1-2; 9 nucleotides match TRBD1. Sequenced: peripheral blood. The TCR was taken from a woman between 55 and 75 years old with COVID-19, enrolled during active disease. The CDR3 sequence: CASSISRTGVQGYTF. CDR3 in DNA: TGTGCCAGTAGTATCTCCCGGACAGGGGTTCAAGGCTACACCTTC. The whole variable domain, filled in from reference TRBV19 and TRBJ1-2, reads DGGITQSPKYLFRKEGQNVTLSCEQNLNHDAMYWYRQDPGQGLRLIYYSQIVNDFQKGDIAEGYSVSREKKESFPLTVTSAQKNPTAFYLCASSISRTGVQGYTFGSGTRLTVV.